This TCR beta chain was captured in a study of blood T cell repertoires in COVID-19. Study details: In each case, the material was cDNA or gDNA derived from T cells, B-cell-depleted T cells, or PBMCs.

CDR1 is SGHRS, CDR2 YFSETQ, per germline. CDR3 length: 15 residues. The V end was cut by 1 base, the J end by 3 bases, with 11 bases between. As handled by the study authors: Amplification with reference gene primers provided the estimates of nucleated cell counts. Sequencing used immunoSEQ multiplex PCR; TCRdb keeps in-frame clones, though not all of them. V and J calls and clone size are copied from that table; D and trimming were computed from the DNA. This sample yields 150,000 to 200,000 clones, of which more than 85% are seen a single time; under 0.65% belongs to the top ten. Patients in Seattle were enrolled during active infection, then followed longitudinally. This clone has just a few counts.

This clonotype was sampled from a man aged 60 to 75 with COVID-19, enrolled during active disease. The rearrangement uses TRBV5-1 and TRBJ2-1; tentative D call: TRBD1 (6 bases). Sequencing input: peripheral blood. CDR3 nucleotides: TGCGCCAGCAGCTTGTCCCTACAGGGCTACAATGAGCAGTTCTTC. The encoded protein is CASSLSLQGYNEQFF.